These 21 T cell receptor beta chains came from one sample sequenced in a study of CD8+ T cells in alopecia areata. cDNA reverse transcribed from extracted RNA served as the sequencing template. This table comes from immunoSEQ multiplex PCR, and its TCRdb copy is limited to in-frame clones, with some not included. The sample has some 120,000 clones; about 50% are singletons. The sequencing sample was made of NKG2D-low CD8+ T cells sorted from blood. The receptors derive from a human donor with alopecia areata.

V gene TRBV4-1 combines with J gene TRBJ2-1; no reliable D call. The V end was cut by 1 base, the J end by 10 bases, with 11 bases between. Germline loops: CDR1 MGHRA, CDR2 YSYEKL. The CDR3 length is 13 residues. The CDR3 nucleotides are TGCGCCAGCAGCCAAGGGGCTCCTACGGAGCAGTTCTTC. Protein: CASSQGAPTEQFF.

CDR3 sequence reads: CSVVAWAGQADNEQFF. In DNA, the CDR3 is TGCAGCGTTGTGGCCTGGGCGGGACAGGCCGACAATGAGCAGTTCTTC. V usage is TRBV29-1 and J usage is TRBJ2-1; 8 bases agree with TRBD1. Germline CDR1 SQVTM, CDR2 ANQGSEA. This CDR3 is 16 amino acids long. Unmatched junction bases numbered 13, after V lost 4 bases and J lost 5 bases.

The genes are TRBV29-1 and TRBJ1-1, with D tentatively TRBD1 (6 bases). Germline CDR1 is SQVTM and CDR2 is ANQGSEA. The V gene lost 7 bases and the J gene lost 2 bases, with 20 bases spanning the gap. The CDR3 has 15 residues. The CDR3 DNA follows: TGCAGCGGCCTAGGGGGGGGCGAGGGTAACACTGAAGCTTTCTTT. Translated: CSGLGGGEGNTEAFF.

The CDR3 region has the DNA TGTGCCTGGAGTGTCCCAGGGGTAGGGGAGCAGTACTTC. It translates to CAWSVPGVGEQYF. The chain carries TRBV30 and TRBJ2-7; D possibly corresponds to TRBD1 (6 bases). The CDR3 is 13 amino acids. V lost 0 bases, J lost 7 bases, and 13 bases lay in between. In germline, CDR1 is GTSNPN, CDR2 SVGIG (reference sequence).

V and J are TRBV29-1 and TRBJ2-1; 7 bases map to TRBD2. This CDR3 spans 14 amino acids. With 6 bases clipped from V and 1 base from J, the junction kept 6 bases outside the gene matches. Germline V CDR1 and CDR2: SQVTM, ANQGSEA. The CDR3 sequence: CSVQAGESYNEQFF. The CDR3 region has the DNA TGCAGCGTCCAGGCGGGAGAATCCTACAATGAGCAGTTCTTC.

This clone was detected only a few times. The CDR3 spells CASSPTGTSNEQFF. Here the CDR3 DNA reads TGCGCCAGCAGCCCCACCGGGACGAGCAATGAGCAGTTCTTC. V is TRBV4-3 and J is TRBJ2-1; D tentatively reads TRBD1 or TRBD2 (5 bases each). Germline assignment: CDR1 LGHNA and CDR2 YSLEER. The CDR3 contains 14 residues. Deletions cut 4 bases from V and 6 bases from J, with 13 bases between.

This chain joins TRBV6-1 and TRBJ2-5; possibly TRBD2 for D (7 bases). The CDR3 is 15 amino acids. Germline V CDR1 and CDR2: MNHNS, SASEGT. V was clipped by 2 bases and J by 1 base, with 11 bases between them. CDR3 sequence reads: CASSELRGLQETQYF. In nucleotides, the CDR3 is TGTGCCAGCAGTGAACTGCGGGGGCTCCAAGAGACCCAGTACTTC.

This clone was detected a few times. The chain couples TRBV29-1 to TRBJ2-3; D is undetermined. This CDR3 comprises 10 residues. CDR1 and CDR2 (germline): SQVTM, ANQGSEA. Trimming cost V 8 bases and J 1 base, with 4 bases left between them. The CDR3, as DNA: TGCAGCACTCGCACAGATACGCAGTATTTT. This translates into CSTRTDTQYF.

About this clone: The same CDR3 can be traced to other DNA sequences in this sample. V gene TRBV29-1 combines with J gene TRBJ2-7; D is unclear. Trimming shortened V by 4 bases and J by 5 bases, and 6 bases separated the two germline ends. Germline-derived CDR1 and CDR2 are SQVTM and ANQGSEA. The CDR3 extends over 10 amino acids. The CDR3 DNA is TGCAGCGTTGGGGGTGACGAGCAGTACTTC. It specifies CSVGGDEQYF.

The chain joins TRBV9 to TRBJ2-7; 11 nucleotides agree with TRBD2. This CDR3 is 15 amino acids long. Germline lookup yields CDR1 SGDLS and CDR2 YYNGEE. Losses at the gene ends were 2 bases for V and 3 bases for J; bases not matched to a gene: 4. The CDR3 spells CASSVTSGGLYEQYF. CDR3 DNA: TGTGCCAGCAGCGTTACTAGCGGGGGCCTCTACGAGCAGTACTTC.

This clone was observed a few times. This rearrangement joins TRBV6-5 to TRBJ2-7; no clear D gene. Germline V CDR1 and CDR2: MNHEY, SVGAGI. V lost 6 bases and J lost 4, with 13 bases in between. CDR3 size: 13 residues. The chain's CDR3 is CASSPNHSYEQYF. CDR3 DNA: TGTGCCAGCAGCCCGAACCATTCATACGAGCAGTACTTC.

The rearrangement joins TRBV29-1 to TRBJ1-1; D remains unclear. The CDR3 sequence is 10 residues long. Germline assignment: CDR1 SQVTM and CDR2 ANQGSEA. The CDR3 nucleotides read TGCGCCACGGGCGGGACTGAAGCTTTCTTT. This codes for CATGGTEAFF.

V gene TRBV9 combines with J gene TRBJ2-7; TRBD2 matches at 12 bases. V lost 0 bases, J lost 10 bases, and 2 bases stayed unmatched. The CDR3 extends over 13 amino acids. CDR1 SGDLS and CDR2 YYNGEE come from the germline V gene. CDR3 bases: TGTGCCAGCAGCGTAGGACTAGCGGGGGATCAGTACTTC. Encoded protein: CASSVGLAGDQYF. The full variable domain, with the rest looked up from reference TRBV9 and TRBJ2-7, is DSGVTQTPKHLITATGQRVTLRCSPRSGDLSVYWYQQSLDQGLQFLIQYYNGEERAKGNILERFSAQQFPDLHSELNLSSLELGDSALYFCASSVGLAGDQYFGPGTRLTVT.

This clone was counted between two and nine times. The rearrangement joins TRBV29-1 to TRBJ2-1; tentatively, D is TRBD1 (6 bases). Trimming stripped 5 bases from V and 5 bases from J, with 10 bases between. This CDR3 has 12 amino acids. Germline CDR1 and CDR2: SQVTM and ANQGSEA. This CDR3 is CSVSAGDNEQFF. The CDR3 DNA follows: TGCAGCGTTTCGGCAGGGGACAATGAGCAGTTCTTC.

The J gene is TRBJ2-3, the V gene TRBV28; 7 nucleotides line up with TRBD2. The ends lost 3 bases at V and 4 bases at J; junction bases unmatched: 7. This CDR3 contains 15 residues. From germline, CDR1 is MDHEN and CDR2 SYDVKM. The CDR3 bases are TGTGCCAGCAGTTTCTCCCGTCGGGGGGCAGATACGCAGTATTTT. Its translation is CASSFSRRGADTQYF.

This clone was counted only a few times. The chain couples TRBV29-1 to TRBJ1-1; no reliable D call. The CDR3 runs to 11 residues. Trimming removed 3 bases at V and 10 bases at J, with 12 bases between. CDR1 and CDR2 from the germline V gene are SQVTM and ANQGSEA. Here the CDR3 reads CSVDYGSAAFF. Written as DNA, the CDR3 is TGCAGCGTTGATTACGGAAGCGCAGCTTTCTTT.

The rearrangement uses TRBV23-1 and TRBJ2-1; D is possibly TRBD1 or TRBD2 (6 bases each). TRBV23-1 is an open reading frame whose function is uncertain. CDR3 size: 14 residues. V gave up 8 bases and J gave up 9 bases, with 20 bases separating them. The CDR3 DNA is TGCGCCAGCCATAACCGTCGGGGGCAACTTGAGCAGTTCTTC. Translated, it gives CASHNRRGQLEQFF.

The chain recombines TRBV27 with TRBJ2-4; D is uncertain. V gave up 10 bases and J gave up 5 bases, with 15 bases separating them. Germline V gene sequence: CDR1 MNHEY, CDR2 SMNVEV (reference sequence). The CDR3 spans 13 residues. This chain's CDR3 is CATCDLAENIQYF. CDR3 DNA sequence: TGTGCCACCTGTGATCTTGCAGAAAACATTCAGTACTTC.

There are a few counts of this clone. V is TRBV29-1 and J is TRBJ2-1; no clear D gene. This CDR3 is 8 amino acids long. The V end lost 2 bases, the J end lost 13 bases, and 3 bases lay between the germline ends. Germline lookup yields CDR1 SQVTM and CDR2 ANQGSEA. The CDR3 DNA reads TGCAGCGTTGAATATCAGTTCTTC. It is translated as CSVEYQFF.

The V gene is TRBV29-1, the J gene TRBJ2-3, with 10 nucleotides matching TRBD1. Per germline, CDR1 SQVTM and CDR2 ANQGSEA. With V trimmed by 6 bases and J by 6 bases, 9 bases remained unmatched. CDR3 length equals 14 residues. CDR3: CSVDTGQGRDTQYF. The CDR3 bases are TGCAGCGTAGATACGGGACAGGGGCGGGATACGCAGTATTTT.

The chain couples TRBV27 to TRBJ2-7; no clear D gene. V gave up 4 bases and J gave up 7 bases, with 14 bases separating them. The CDR3 runs to 13 residues. From germline, CDR1 is MNHEY and CDR2 SMNVEV (reference sequence). This chain's CDR3 is CASSSSRVGEQYF. The CDR3, as DNA: TGTGCCAGCAGTTCATCCCGGGTAGGGGAGCAGTACTTC.